This passage covers 30 T cell receptor beta chains from one sample sequenced in a study of control samples from healthy donors and cancer patients. Generated by immunoSEQ multiplex PCR, the TCRdb table keeps only in-frame clones and is missing some. The sample lists 140,000 to 150,000 clones, roughly 93% occurring once. Sequencing was performed on blood. Receptors originate from a man between 18 and 35 years old in good health.

V usage is TRBV29-1 and J usage is TRBJ2-3; the D gene is possibly TRBD1 (5 bases). V was pared by 5 bases and J by 1 base, with 22 bases between. Germline V CDR1 and CDR2: SQVTM, ANQGSEA. This CDR3 has 17 residues. The CDR3 protein is CSVQWKGRPTGTDTQYF. The CDR3 DNA reads as TGCAGCGTTCAATGGAAGGGGCGACCTACTGGCACAGATACGCAGTATTTT.

This chain links TRBV10-3 with TRBJ2-1, with 8 positions matching TRBD1. V shed 9 bases and J 8 bases; nucleotides not matched to a gene: 18. Germline V gene data show CDR1 as ENHRY and CDR2 as SYGVKD. The CDR3 sequence is 16 residues long. The CDR3 DNA follows: TGTGCCATAAAATCGTGGACAGGGCAGAAGTTAGATGAGCAGTTCTTC. Its protein product is CAIKSWTGQKLDEQFF.

The chain couples TRBV19 to TRBJ1-1; 7 bases agree with TRBD1. V was clipped by 3 bases and J by 5 bases; unmatched bases: 6. Germline CDR1 LNHDA, CDR2 SQIVND (reference sequence). There are 14 residues in the CDR3. CDR3 in DNA: TGTGCCAGTAGTATGTTCCAGGGGGATACTGAAGCTTTCTTT. It yields the protein CASSMFQGDTEAFF.

This chain uses TRBV4-1 with TRBJ1-3, with D unclear. The CDR3 has 15 amino acids. CDR1 and CDR2 (germline): MGHRA, YSYEKL. V lost 0 bases, J lost 0 bases, and 6 bases lay in between. The DNA for the CDR3 is TGCGCCAGCAGCCAAGATCGAAGCTCTGGAAACACCATATATTTT. This codes for CASSQDRSSGNTIYF.

V is TRBV27 and J is TRBJ1-6, with D possibly matching TRBD1 (6 bases). This CDR3 has 17 residues. In germline, CDR1 is MNHEY, CDR2 SMNVEV (reference sequence). The V gene lost 6 bases and the J gene lost 0 bases, with 15 bases spanning the gap. DNA for the CDR3: TGTGCCAGCAGACTTGACAGGCTCGGCTCCTATAATTCACCCCTCCACTTT. Translated: CASRLDRLGSYNSPLHF.

V usage is TRBV28 and J usage is TRBJ1-5; maybe TRBD1 (5 bases). V was clipped by 6 bases and J by 5 bases, with 17 bases between them. In germline, CDR1 is MDHEN, CDR2 SYDVKM. The CDR3 covers 15 residues. The CDR3 region has the DNA TGTGCCAGCAGGGGGGGTGGCAGGGCCGATCAGCCCCAGCATTTT. Protein product: CASRGGGRADQPQHF.

This chain joins TRBV5-4 and TRBJ1-2, with D hard to call. Trimming removed 1 base at V and 4 bases at J, with 11 bases between. The CDR3 extends over 14 amino acids. CDR1 is SGHNT, CDR2 YYREEE, per germline (reference sequence). This chain's CDR3 is CASSLPGTSYGYTF. As DNA, the CDR3 is TGTGCCAGCAGCTTGCCAGGCACCTCCTATGGCTACACCTTC. The full variable domain, completed using reference TRBV5-4 and TRBJ1-2, is ETGVTQSPTHLIKTRGQQVTLRCSSQSGHNTVSWYQQALGQGPQFIFQYYREEENGRGNFPPRFSGLQFPNYSSELNVNALELDDSALYLCASSLPGTSYGYTFGSGTRLTVV.

This clone has at least ten counts. The chain couples TRBV7-6 to TRBJ2-7; perhaps TRBD2 as D (6 bases). Trimming took 4 bases from V and 0 from J, leaving 13 bases between them. The CDR3 totals 15 residues. The V gene's germline CDR1 is SGHVS and CDR2 FNYEAQ. The DNA for the CDR3 is TGTGCCAGCAGCTCGGGGGACTGGGGCTCCTACGAGCAGTACTTC. This encodes CASSSGDWGSYEQYF.

J is TRBJ2-7 and V is TRBV7-6; TRBD2 agrees at 9 bases. Looked up from germline, CDR1 is SGHVS and CDR2 is FNYEAQ. The CDR3 is made up of 16 amino acids. V was pared by 3 bases and J by 0 bases, with 6 bases of the junction left unmatched. CDR3 in amino acids: CASSLTSGINSYEQYF. CDR3 DNA: TGTGCCAGCAGCTTGACTAGCGGAATAAACTCCTACGAGCAGTACTTC.

The J gene is TRBJ2-1, the V gene TRBV4-3, with TRBD2 matching 15 bases. Germline values: CDR1 LGHNA, CDR2 YSLEER. Germline trimming cut 3 bases from V and 5 bases from J; bases unmatched to any gene: 2. The CDR3 has 16 residues. For the CDR3, the DNA is TGCGCCAGCAGCCAGGGACTAGCGGGAGGAAACAATGAGCAGTTCTTC. Its protein product is CASSQGLAGGNNEQFF.

The chain couples TRBV7-8 to TRBJ2-3; 10 nucleotides agree with TRBD1. Germline V gene lookup returns CDR1 SGHVS and CDR2 FQNEAQ. CDR3 length: 18 amino acids. V was pared by 5 bases and J by 5 bases, with 16 bases of the junction left unmatched. The chain's CDR3 is CASSPTPGTGVGGDTQYF. The CDR3 coding sequence is TGTGCCAGCAGCCCAACCCCCGGGACAGGGGTCGGGGGAGATACGCAGTATTTT.

This chain uses TRBV19 with TRBJ2-7; D remains ambiguous. The ends were cut back, 3 bases at V and 4 bases at J, with 10 bases in the middle. From germline, CDR1 is LNHDA and CDR2 SQIVND (reference sequence). CDR3 size: 13 residues. CDR3 bases: TGTGCCAGTAGTATTTCGCTCAGGTACGAGCAGTACTTC. As protein: CASSISLRYEQYF.

The chain carries TRBV5-8 and TRBJ1-1; perhaps TRBD1 as D (5 bases). The ends were cut back, 4 bases at V and 10 bases at J, with 20 bases in the middle. Germline values: CDR1 SGHTS, CDR2 YDEGEE. The CDR3 contains 14 residues. CDR3 nucleotide sequence: TGTGCCAGCAGCCCGGGGGGGAAGGTCGGACGAGCTTTCTTT. It encodes CASSPGGKVGRAFF.

The CDR3, as DNA: TGCGCCAGCAGCCTACAGGTATACAATGAGCAGTTCTTC. Encoded protein: CASSLQVYNEQFF. The chain uses TRBV5-1 and TRBJ2-1, with TRBD1 as a possible D gene (5 bases). The CDR3 loop spans 13 amino acids. Germline loops: CDR1 SGHRS, CDR2 YFSETQ. V lost 4 bases, J lost 4 bases, and 9 bases lay in between.

V and J are TRBV7-2 and TRBJ1-1; 7 bases are shared with TRBD1. The CDR3 sequence is 13 residues long. With V trimmed by 5 bases and J by 8 bases, 8 bases remained unmatched. Germline CDR1 is SGHTA and CDR2 is FQGNSA. The CDR3 region is CASSLRTGREAFF. CDR3 bases: TGTGCCAGCAGCCTACGGACAGGCCGCGAAGCTTTCTTT.

This clone was found once. Being one base from a much bigger clone, this may be a read error. The V and J genes are TRBV19 and TRBJ1-1; D is ambiguous. The CDR3 runs 17 residues. V was cut by 6 bases and J by 1 base, with 21 bases left in between. Germline CDR1 LNHDA, CDR2 SQIVND (reference sequence). The CDR3 DNA reads as TGTGCCAGTAGCCCGTTGGAAGGCCTTCGGCCGAACACTGAAGCTTTCTTT. Residues: CASSPLEGLRPNTEAFF.

The chain carries TRBV9 and TRBJ1-1; D gene ambiguous. Between the trimmed V and J ends, which lost 1 base and 3 bases, there was a span of 10 bases. Germline V gene lookup returns CDR1 SGDLS and CDR2 YYNGEE. This CDR3 comprises 14 residues. Here the CDR3 reads CASSVTVVDTEAFF. The CDR3 DNA follows: TGTGCCAGCAGCGTAACGGTGGTTGACACTGAAGCTTTCTTT.

This rearrangement joins TRBV4-1 to TRBJ2-2; D is possibly TRBD1 (5 bases). V dropped 2 bases and J dropped 1 base, with 8 bases sitting between them. Germline V gene lookup returns CDR1 MGHRA and CDR2 YSYEKL. This CDR3 contains 15 residues. DNA for the CDR3: TGCGCCAGCAGCCAACCAGGGCGGAACACCGGGGAGCTGTTTTTT. As protein: CASSQPGRNTGELFF.

The chain employs TRBV7-9 and TRBJ2-2; no firm D call. Deletions cut 11 bases from V and 0 bases from J, with 16 bases between. Germline-derived CDR1 and CDR2 are SEHNR and FQNEAQ (reference sequence). This CDR3 contains 15 residues. The CDR3 sequence: CASSIRGANTGELFF. The CDR3 region has the DNA TGTGCCTCCTCGATTAGAGGAGCGAACACCGGGGAGCTGTTTTTT.

The rearrangement joins TRBV12-3 or TRBV12-4 to TRBJ2-1; D is tentatively TRBD1 or TRBD2 (6 bases each). The length of the CDR3 is 12 residues. V lost 6 bases to trimming and J lost 12 bases, with 15 bases between them. The CDR3 DNA reads TGTGCCAGCAGCGGGGGCCGGGACTCGCAGTTCTTC. Protein product: CASSGGRDSQFF.

The V gene is TRBV4-2, the J gene TRBJ1-1; D is uncertain. Germline CDR1 is LGHNA and CDR2 is YNFKEQ. With 4 bases removed from V and 1 base from J, the gap between germline ends came to 22 bases. This CDR3 spans 18 amino acids. The CDR3 nucleotides are TGTGCCAGCAGCCTGATGACCGACCTTTGGACTTCGAACACTGAAGCTTTCTTT. Protein sequence: CASSLMTDLWTSNTEAFF.

This chain connects TRBV14 to TRBJ1-2, with 8 bases identical to TRBD1. Trimming removed 6 bases from V and 3 bases from J; junction bases left unmatched: 3. Germline CDR1 and CDR2: SGHDN and FVKESK. The length of the CDR3 is 13 residues. CDR3 in amino acids: CASRTGGDYGYTF. The CDR3 DNA follows: TGTGCCAGCAGAACAGGGGGAGACTATGGCTACACCTTC.

V usage is TRBV5-1 and J usage is TRBJ1-2; D gene unclear. The CDR3 is 14 amino acids. Deletions cut 0 bases from V and 4 bases from J, with 10 bases between. Germline lookup yields CDR1 SGHRS and CDR2 YFSETQ. As DNA, the CDR3 is TGCGCCAGCAGCTTGGCCCAGACCGGCTATGGCTACACCTTC. Protein product: CASSLAQTGYGYTF.

In this sample, this clone turned up once. The CDR3 protein is CASSRNRVSNEKLFF. The CDR3 DNA is TGTGCCAGCAGCCGTAACAGGGTCTCTAATGAAAAACTGTTTTTT. The chain recombines TRBV27 with TRBJ1-4; D is perhaps TRBD1 (6 bases). This CDR3 contains 15 residues. The germline gives CDR1 MNHEY, CDR2 SMNVEV (reference sequence). Trimming shortened V by 6 bases and J by 3 bases, and 14 bases separated the two germline ends.

The gene calls are TRBV7-9 and TRBJ2-1; 9 bases map to TRBD2. The germline V gene has CDR1 SEHNR and CDR2 FQNEAQ (reference sequence). The V and J ends lost 5 bases and 7 bases, in that order; junction bases with no gene match: 18. This CDR3 has 18 residues. CDR3 in amino acids: CASSRPQSWVAGDNEQFF. The DNA of the CDR3 is TGTGCCAGCAGCAGACCTCAGTCGTGGGTAGCGGGAGATAATGAGCAGTTCTTC.

The gene calls are TRBV11-1 and TRBJ2-3; weak D call: TRBD2 (7 bases). V was trimmed by 1 base and J by 2 bases, leaving 13 bases between them. This CDR3 is built from 16 residues. The V gene's germline CDR1 is SGHAT and CDR2 FQDESV (reference sequence). DNA of the CDR3: TGTGCCAGCAGCTTAGATGAGGCGGGGGCCACAGATACGCAGTATTTT. Translating it yields CASSLDEAGATDTQYF.

The gene calls are TRBV15 and TRBJ1-4; D is possibly TRBD1 (6 bases). V lost 8 bases, J lost 10 bases, and 17 bases lay in between. Looked up from germline, CDR1 is LNHNV and CDR2 is YYDKDF (reference sequence). The CDR3 length is 13 residues. CDR3 DNA: TGTGCCACCGGCTCGACGGGGGCTGGAAAACTGTTTTTT. It translates to CATGSTGAGKLFF.

The chain is built from TRBV18 and TRBJ1-5; D possibly corresponds to TRBD1 (5 bases). This CDR3 is built from 15 residues. Between the trimmed V and J ends, which lost 6 bases and 2 bases, there was a span of 14 bases. Germline V lookup: CDR1 KGHSH, CDR2 LQKENI. CDR3 DNA sequence: TGTGCCAGCTCTGCGGGAGGGGATGGCAATCAGCCCCAGCATTTT. Translating gives CASSAGGDGNQPQHF. Full variable domain (rest looked up from reference TRBV18 and TRBJ1-5): NAGVMQNPRHLVRRRGQEARLRCSPMKGHSHVYWYRQLPEEGLKFMVYLQKENIIDESGMPKERFSAEFPKEGPSILRIQQVVRGDSAAYFCASSAGGDGNQPQHFGDGTRLSIL.

J is TRBJ1-1 and V is TRBV5-1, with D hard to call. The germline V and J ends were trimmed by 4 bases and 2 bases, with 12 bases remaining between them. The CDR3 has 14 residues. The germline gives CDR1 SGHRS, CDR2 YFSETQ. The CDR3 here is CASSHTSANTEAFF. In nucleotides, the CDR3 is TGCGCCAGCAGCCACACGTCGGCAAACACTGAAGCTTTCTTT.

The chain is built from TRBV2 and TRBJ2-1, with D hard to call. Trimming stripped 6 bases from V and 8 bases from J, with 20 bases between. Germline V gene data show CDR1 as SNHLY and CDR2 as FYNNEI. This CDR3 comprises 15 residues. Here the CDR3 reads CASSPLLGVVYEQFF. The DNA of the CDR3 is TGTGCCAGCAGCCCCCTCCTTGGGGTGGTCTATGAGCAGTTCTTC.